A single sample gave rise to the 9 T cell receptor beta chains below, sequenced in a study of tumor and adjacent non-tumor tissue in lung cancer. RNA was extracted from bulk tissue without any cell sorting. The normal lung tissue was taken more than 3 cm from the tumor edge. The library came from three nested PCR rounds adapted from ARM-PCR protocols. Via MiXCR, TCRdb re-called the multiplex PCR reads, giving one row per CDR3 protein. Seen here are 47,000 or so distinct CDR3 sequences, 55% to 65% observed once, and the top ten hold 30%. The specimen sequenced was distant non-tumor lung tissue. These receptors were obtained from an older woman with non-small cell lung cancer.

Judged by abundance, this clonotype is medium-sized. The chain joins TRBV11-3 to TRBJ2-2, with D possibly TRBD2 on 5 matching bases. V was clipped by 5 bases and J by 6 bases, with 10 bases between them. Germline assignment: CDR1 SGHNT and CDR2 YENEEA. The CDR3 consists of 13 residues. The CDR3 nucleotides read TGTGCCAGCAGCACCACTAGGGCCGGGGAGCTGTTTTTT. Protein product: CASSTTRAGELFF.

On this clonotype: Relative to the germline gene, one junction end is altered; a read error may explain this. CDR3 in DNA: TGTACCAGCAATGCGCTAGCGCTTAGTCGACAGCAGTACTTC. Translation gives CTSNALALSRQQYF. J is TRBJ2-7 and V is TRBV10-2, with D perhaps TRBD2 (6 bases). Looked up from germline, CDR1 is WSHSY and CDR2 is SAAADI. This CDR3 spans 14 amino acids.

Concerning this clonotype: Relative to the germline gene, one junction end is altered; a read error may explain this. The CDR3 DNA reads as TGCGCCAGCAGTGAACTAGCGGGAGTCGACACCAGGGAACTGTTTTTT. Protein: CASSELAGVDTRELFF. V is TRBV10-1 and J is TRBJ2-2, with 11 bases lining up with TRBD2. This CDR3 region has 16 residues. The germline gives CDR1 WNHNN, CDR2 SYGVQD (reference sequence).

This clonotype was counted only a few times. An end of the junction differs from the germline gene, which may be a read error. The CDR3 DNA reads as TGTACCAGCTCACCGACCGGGGGCGGTTCAGCTAATGAAAAACTGTTTTTT. Protein: CTSSPTGGGSANEKLFF. The chain joins TRBV18 to TRBJ1-4; possible D gene TRBD1, 6 bases. The CDR3 consists of 17 residues. From germline, CDR1 is KGHSH and CDR2 LQKENI.

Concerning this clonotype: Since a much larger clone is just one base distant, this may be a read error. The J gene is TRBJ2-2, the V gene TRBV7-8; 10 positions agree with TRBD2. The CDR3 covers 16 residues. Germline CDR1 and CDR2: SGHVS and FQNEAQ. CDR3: CASSPPGLANTGELVF. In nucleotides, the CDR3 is TGTGCCAGCAGCCCTCCGGGACTAGCGAATACCGGGGAGCTGGTTTTT.

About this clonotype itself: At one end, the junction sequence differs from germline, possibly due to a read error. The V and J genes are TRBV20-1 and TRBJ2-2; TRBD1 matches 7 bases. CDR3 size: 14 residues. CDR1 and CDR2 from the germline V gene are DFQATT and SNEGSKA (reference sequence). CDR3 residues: CSASRDSIAGEPFF. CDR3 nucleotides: TGCAGTGCTAGTAGGGACAGCATCGCCGGGGAGCCGTTTTTT.

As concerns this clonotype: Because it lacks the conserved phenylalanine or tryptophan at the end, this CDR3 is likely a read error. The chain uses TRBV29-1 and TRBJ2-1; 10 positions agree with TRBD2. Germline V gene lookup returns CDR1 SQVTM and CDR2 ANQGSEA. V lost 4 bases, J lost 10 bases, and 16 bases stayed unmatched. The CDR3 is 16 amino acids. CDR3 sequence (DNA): TGCAGCGTTGCCCGGGGGGGGACTAGCGAGAGTGAGGAGCAGTTCCTT. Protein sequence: CSVARGGTSESEEQFL.

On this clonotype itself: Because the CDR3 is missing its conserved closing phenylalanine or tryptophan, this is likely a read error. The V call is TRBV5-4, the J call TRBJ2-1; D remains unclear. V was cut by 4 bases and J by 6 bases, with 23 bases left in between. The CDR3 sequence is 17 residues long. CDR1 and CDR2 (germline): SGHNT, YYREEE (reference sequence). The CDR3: CASSPSSGVDLGNEQFL. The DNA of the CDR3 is TGTGCCAGCAGCCCGAGTTCGGGCGTAGATTTGGGCAATGAGCAGTTCTTA.

For the CDR3, the DNA is TGTGCCAGCAGCTCTTTTGGGGAGATACTAGCGGGAGTCTCCTACAATGAGCAGTTCTTC. It yields the protein CASSSFGEILAGVSYNEQFF. The chain carries TRBV7-9 and TRBJ2-1; 11 bases agree with TRBD2. CDR3 size: 20 residues. V shed 4 bases, J shed 0 bases, and the junction held 14 bases outside the gene matches. The germline CDR1 and CDR2 sequences are SEHNR and FQNEAQ (reference sequence).